The 9 T cell receptor beta chains in this list originate from one sample, sequenced in a study of CD4 and CD8 cells across lung adenocarcinoma regions. TCRdb ran MiXCR on the PCR reads and lists one entry per CDR3 protein. The sample has some 6,500 distinct CDR3 sequences, around 48% seen once. The sequencing input was CD8+ T cells from the center of a lung tumor. These receptors originate from a female donor with lung adenocarcinoma. The CD4 and CD8 labels of this study may be unreliable.

At least ten counts were recorded for this clonotype. The chain employs TRBV7-2 and TRBJ2-3; TRBD2 aligns across 7 bases. CDR1 and CDR2 (germline): SGHTA, FQGNSA. This CDR3 is 18 amino acids long. V shed 1 base and J 0 bases; nucleotides not matched to a gene: 10. The CDR3: CASSLVSGEGLSTDTQYF. CDR3 DNA sequence: TGTGCCAGCAGCTTAGTGTCCGGGGAGGGCCTTAGCACAGATACGCAGTATTTT. Full variable domain (rest looked up from reference TRBV7-2 and TRBJ2-3): GAGVSQSPSNKVTEKGKDVELRCDPISGHTALYWYRQSLGQGLEFLIYFQGNSAPDKSGLPSDRFSAERTGGSVSTLTIQRTQQEDSAVYLCASSLVSGEGLSTDTQYFGPGTRLTVL.

Relative to its sample, this clonotype is medium-sized. V and J are TRBV7-2 and TRBJ2-1; TRBD2 matches at 9 bases. Germline-derived CDR1 and CDR2 are SGHTA and FQGNSA. V was pared by 5 bases and J by 7 bases, with 15 bases of the junction left unmatched. This CDR3 comprises 17 residues. CDR3 in DNA: TGTGCCAGCAGCCCACCCCCGGTGGGCGGGAGGGGGAATGAGCAGTTCTTC. Translating it yields CASSPPPVGGRGNEQFF.

This sequence joins TRBV7-6 and TRBJ2-1, with 9 bases matching TRBD2. V was pared by 5 bases and J by 2 bases, with 16 bases of the junction left unmatched. Germline CDR1 reads SGHVS; CDR2 reads FNYEAQ. The CDR3 runs 19 residues. CDR3 nucleotides: TGTGCCAGCAGCCCACGAGCCCATAGCGGGGGAGCGACCTACAATGAGCAGTTCTTC. This encodes CASSPRAHSGGATYNEQFF. Complete variable domain (other parts from reference TRBV7-6 and TRBJ2-1): GAGVSQSPRYKVTKRGQDVALRCDPISGHVSLYWYRQALGQGPEFLTYFNYEAQQDKSGLPNDRFSAERPEGSISTLTIQRTEQRDSAMYRCASSPRAHSGGATYNEQFFGPGTRLTVL.

This chain connects TRBV6-1 to TRBJ2-4; a weak D match, TRBD2 (7 bases). The CDR3 spans 15 residues. The germline V gene has CDR1 MNHNS and CDR2 SASEGT. Between the trimmed V and J ends, which lost 11 bases and 13 bases, there was a span of 30 bases. The DNA for the CDR3 is TGTGCCGGGGGGGCCGGGGGCCTAGGCAAAGACACCCAGTACTTC. It yields the protein CAGGAGGLGKDTQYF.

The V call is TRBV7-2, the J call TRBJ2-3; TRBD2 might be the D (5 bases). The DNA end favors TRBJ2-7, so the J call may be wrong. The germline CDR1 and CDR2 sequences are SGHTA and FQGNSA. The CDR3 spans 14 residues. CDR3 sequence reads: CARPGVGDTDTQYF. CDR3 DNA sequence: TGTGCGAGGCCCGGGGTAGGTGACACAGATACGCAGTACTTC.

There are a few counts of this clonotype. Given a much more abundant clone one base away, this may be a read error. The chain recombines TRBV7-2 with TRBJ2-1, with 9 bases lining up with TRBD2. The CDR3 runs to 14 residues. J gave up 10 bases and V 5 bases, and 9 bases lay outside the gene matches. The germline V gene encodes CDR1 SGHTA and CDR2 FQGNSA. CDR3 loop: CASSRSGSSYEQFF. The DNA of the CDR3 is TGTGCCAGCAGCCGTAGCGGGAGCTCCTACGAGCAGTTCTTC.

This clonotype was recorded a few times. This chain links TRBV24-1 with TRBJ2-1; possibly TRBD2 for D (6 bases). The CDR3 consists of 15 residues. Germline-derived CDR1 and CDR2 are KGHDR and SFDVKD. V shed 7 bases and J shed 10 bases, with 22 bases lying between them. The CDR3 loop is CATSDPRRGRSEQFF. As DNA, the CDR3 is TGTGCCACCAGCGACCCAAGGCGGGGCCGGAGCGAGCAGTTCTTC.

About this clonotype: Likely a read error: the CDR3 ends without its conserved phenylalanine or tryptophan. Because the CDR3's place on the DNA is in doubt, the DNA is left out and the CDR3 is given as listed by TCRdb. This chain connects TRBV6-5 to TRBJ2-5. Germline V gene sequence: CDR1 MNHEY, CDR2 SVGAGI. The length of the CDR3 is 11 amino acids, counting both ends. The CDR3 here is CASSYLETQHL.

The chain links TRBV12-3 or TRBV12-4 to TRBJ2-5; D is possibly TRBD2 (5 bases). The DNA end favors TRBJ2-7, so the J call may be wrong. There are 14 residues in the CDR3. CDR3 sequence reads: CASSLMRDSYEQYF. CDR3 coding DNA: TGTGCCAGCAGTTTAATGAGGGATTCCTACGAGCAGTACTTC.